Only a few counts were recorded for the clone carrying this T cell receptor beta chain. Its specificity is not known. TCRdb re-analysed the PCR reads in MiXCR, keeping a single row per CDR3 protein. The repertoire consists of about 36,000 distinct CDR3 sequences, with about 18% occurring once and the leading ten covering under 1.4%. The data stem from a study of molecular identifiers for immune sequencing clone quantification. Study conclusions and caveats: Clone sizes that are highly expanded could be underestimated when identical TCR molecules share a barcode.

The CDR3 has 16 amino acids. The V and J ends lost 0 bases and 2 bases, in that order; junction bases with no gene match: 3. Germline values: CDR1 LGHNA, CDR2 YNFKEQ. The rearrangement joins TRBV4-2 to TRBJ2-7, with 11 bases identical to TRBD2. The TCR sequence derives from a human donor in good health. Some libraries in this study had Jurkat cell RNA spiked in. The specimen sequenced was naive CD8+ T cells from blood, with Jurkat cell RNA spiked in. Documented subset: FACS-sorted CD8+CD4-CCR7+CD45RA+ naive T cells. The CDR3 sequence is CASSQEEGLAAYEQYF. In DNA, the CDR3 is TGTGCCAGCAGCCAAGAAGAGGGACTAGCGGCCTACGAGCAGTACTTC.